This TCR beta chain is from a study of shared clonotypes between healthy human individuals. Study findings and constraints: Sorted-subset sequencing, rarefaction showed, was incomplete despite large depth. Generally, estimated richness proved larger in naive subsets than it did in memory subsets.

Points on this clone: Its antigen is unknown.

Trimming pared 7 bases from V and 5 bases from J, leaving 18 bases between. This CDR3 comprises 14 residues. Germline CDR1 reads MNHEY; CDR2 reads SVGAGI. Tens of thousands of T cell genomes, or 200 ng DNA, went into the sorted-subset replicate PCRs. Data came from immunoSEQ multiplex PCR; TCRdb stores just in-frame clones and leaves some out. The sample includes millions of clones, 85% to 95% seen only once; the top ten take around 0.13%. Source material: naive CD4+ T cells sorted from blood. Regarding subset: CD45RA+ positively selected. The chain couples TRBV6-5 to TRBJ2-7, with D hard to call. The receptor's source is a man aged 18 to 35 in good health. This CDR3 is CASNQDGGRNEQYF. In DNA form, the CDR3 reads TGTGCCAGCAACCAGGACGGCGGTAGGAACGAGCAGTACTTC.